Below are 26 T cell receptor beta chains sequenced from a single sample in a study of blood T cell repertoires in COVID-19. Clones were read by immunoSEQ multiplex PCR, and TCRdb kept only the in-frame ones, dropping some. The table lists about 100,000 clones, 70% to 85% of them singletons. Sequencing was done on a sample of peripheral blood. Every receptor here comes from an older woman with acute or convalescent COVID-19.

The rearrangement uses TRBV5-1 and TRBJ2-3, with 10 bases matching TRBD2. This CDR3 is built from 18 residues. In germline, CDR1 is SGHRS, CDR2 YFSETQ. V shed 4 bases, J shed 4 bases, and the junction held 15 bases outside the gene matches. The CDR3 reads CASSPAQRGGAFADTQYF. The CDR3 DNA follows: TGCGCCAGCAGCCCTGCCCAGCGGGGGGGCGCCTTTGCAGATACGCAGTATTTT.

DNA for the CDR3: TGTGCCAGCAGCTCACTCAGGACAGGGAGGTTTTCAGCTTTCTTT. Residues: CASSSLRTGRFSAFF. The chain joins TRBV7-2 to TRBJ1-1; 8 bases fit TRBD1. The CDR3 length is 15 residues. Unmatched junction bases numbered 14, after V lost 4 bases and J lost 10 bases. The germline CDR1 and CDR2 sequences are SGHTA and FQGNSA.

The chain couples TRBV4-3 to TRBJ1-1, with D hard to call. The CDR3 has 12 residues. CDR1 and CDR2 from the germline V gene are LGHNA and YSLEER. V was pared by 0 bases and J by 8 bases, with 7 bases between. The CDR3 here is CASSQDAREAFF. In DNA, the CDR3 is TGCGCCAGCAGCCAAGATGCGCGAGAAGCTTTCTTT.

J is TRBJ2-1 and V is TRBV5-1; D gene ambiguous. The germline CDR1 and CDR2 sequences are SGHRS and YFSETQ. The CDR3 is 12 amino acids. V was cut by 1 base and J by 7 bases, with 6 bases left in between. The CDR3 protein is CASSLNSNEQFF. In nucleotides, the CDR3 is TGCGCCAGCAGCTTGAACAGTAATGAGCAGTTCTTC.

This clone has just a few counts. V gene TRBV4-3 combines with J gene TRBJ1-2; D not certain. V was shortened by 0 bases and J by 9 bases, with 14 bases between the two germline ends. Germline V CDR1 and CDR2: LGHNA, YSLEER. CDR3 length: 14 residues. The CDR3 here is CASSQDPRTGSYTF. DNA of the CDR3: TGCGCCAGCAGCCAAGATCCGCGGACGGGGAGCTACACCTTC.

The chain combines TRBV7-9 with TRBJ1-5, with a tentative D call TRBD1 (6 bases). The CDR3 has 15 amino acids. CDR1 is SEHNR, CDR2 FQNEAQ, per germline (reference sequence). The germline V and J ends were trimmed by 3 bases and 2 bases, with 11 bases remaining between them. CDR3 in DNA: TGTGCCAGCAGCTTGTCGGGGGGCGGCAATCAGCCCCAGCATTTT. Translating it yields CASSLSGGGNQPQHF. Full variable domain (missing parts from reference TRBV7-9 and TRBJ1-5): DTGVSQNPRHKITKRGQNVTFRCDPISEHNRLYWYRQTLGQGPEFLTYFQNEAQLEKSRLLSDRFSAERPKGSFSTLEIQRTEQGDSAMYLCASSLSGGGNQPQHFGDGTRLSIL.

The V call is TRBV30, the J call TRBJ2-7; 9 bases are shared with TRBD1. After removal of 7 bases from V and 2 bases from J, the junction contained 6 bases not matched to a gene. Germline lookup yields CDR1 GTSNPN and CDR2 SVGIG (reference sequence). This CDR3 contains 13 residues. CDR3 residues: CAYTGTGPYEQYF. CDR3 nucleotide sequence: TGTGCCTATACCGGGACAGGGCCCTACGAGCAGTACTTC.

This sequence joins TRBV5-3 and TRBJ1-3, with D perhaps TRBD1 (5 bases). TRBV5-3 is marked as an open reading frame, function uncertain. V gave up 4 bases and J gave up 0 bases, with 23 bases separating them. The CDR3 length is 19 residues. CDR3 sequence: CARSIAPGLLPSSGNTIYF. DNA of the CDR3: TGTGCCAGAAGCATAGCTCCGGGACTGCTACCGAGCTCTGGAAACACCATATATTTT.

This clone was detected only a few times. The V call is TRBV19, the J call TRBJ1-5; 7 positions agree with TRBD1. Germline V gene lookup returns CDR1 LNHDA and CDR2 SQIVND (reference sequence). Germline trimming cut 5 bases from V and 2 bases from J; bases unmatched to any gene: 6. This CDR3 region has 15 residues. DNA for the CDR3: TGTGCCAGTAGTGTTCGACAGGGAGGCAATCAGCCCCAGCATTTT. Translating it yields CASSVRQGGNQPQHF.

This clone came up a few times. V is TRBV10-3 and J is TRBJ2-5; 12 bases agree with TRBD2. The CDR3 contains 20 residues. The germline CDR1 and CDR2 sequences are ENHRY and SYGVKD. Germline trimming cut 4 bases from V and 0 bases from J; bases unmatched to any gene: 15. Written as DNA, the CDR3 is TGTGCCATCAGTGGCCGCATGCCGGAGTCTAGCGGGGGGGACCAAGAGACCCAGTACTTC. This encodes CAISGRMPESSGGDQETQYF.

The V and J genes are TRBV23-1 and TRBJ1-6, with 7 bases aligning to TRBD1. TRBV23-1 falls under the ORF class, with uncertain function. The CDR3 totals 17 residues. The V segment lost 2 bases and the J segment 9 bases; nucleotides outside the gene matches: 13. The CDR3 spells CASSQTSPRGMGSPLHF. The CDR3 nucleotides read TGCGCCAGCAGTCAAACCTCCCCCAGGGGGATGGGTTCACCCCTCCACTTT.

The chain joins TRBV2 to TRBJ1-5; TRBD1 matches 8 bases. The germline CDR1 and CDR2 sequences are SNHLY and FYNNEI. Trimming removed 6 bases from V and 4 bases from J; junction bases left unmatched: 8. This CDR3 spans 15 amino acids. CDR3 DNA sequence: TGTGCCAGCAGGGATTCCGGGACAGGAAATCAGCCCCAGCATTTT. Protein: CASRDSGTGNQPQHF. Full variable domain (remainder filled in from reference TRBV2 and TRBJ1-5): EPEVTQTPSHQVTQMGQEVILRCVPISNHLYFYWYRQILGQKVEFLVSFYNNEISEKSEIFDDQFSVERPDGSNFTLKIRSTKLEDSAMYFCASRDSGTGNQPQHFGDGTRLSIL.

This chain links TRBV6-5 with TRBJ1-2, with D possibly being TRBD1 (5 bases). Trimming left V 6 bases short and J 4 bases short, with 18 bases between. CDR1 and CDR2 (germline): MNHEY, SVGAGI. The CDR3 is 15 residues long. The CDR3 sequence is CASSSRGGGAYGYTF. Here the CDR3 DNA reads TGTGCCAGCAGCTCCCGTGGGGGAGGGGCCTATGGCTACACCTTC.

The chain links TRBV3-1 (or the pseudogene TRBV3-2) to TRBJ1-5; D unclear. The germline V gene encodes CDR1 LGHDT and CDR2 YNNKEL (reference sequence). The CDR3 sequence is 14 residues long. V was cut by 0 bases and J by 4 bases, with 7 bases left in between. The CDR3 region is CASSQEGSNQPQHF. CDR3 DNA sequence: TGTGCCAGCAGCCAAGAGGGGAGTAATCAGCCCCAGCATTTT.

The chain carries TRBV5-1 and TRBJ2-7, with 11 bases fitting TRBD1. CDR1 SGHRS and CDR2 YFSETQ come from the germline V gene. This CDR3 is built from 14 residues. V lost 4 bases and J lost 2; bases outside the gene matches: 2. The DNA of the CDR3 is TGCGCCAGCAGCGCGGGACAGGGGGCCTACGAGCAGTACTTC. It codes for CASSAGQGAYEQYF.

CDR3 residues: CATSDETGYYGYTF. The CDR3 DNA reads TGTGCCACCAGTGATGAGACAGGGTACTATGGCTACACCTTC. The chain links TRBV24-1 to TRBJ1-2; 7 bases agree with TRBD1. J gave up 3 bases and V 3 bases, and 3 bases lay outside the gene matches. CDR1 and CDR2 from the germline V gene are KGHDR and SFDVKD. The CDR3 extends over 14 amino acids.

This sequence joins TRBV30 and TRBJ1-3, with 8 bases fitting TRBD1. Trimming at V came to 2 bases and at J to 3 bases, leaving 3 bases not matched to a gene. The CDR3 runs to 14 residues. Germline V CDR1 and CDR2: GTSNPN, SVGIG (reference sequence). The CDR3 DNA is TGTGCCTGGAGTAGAGACAGGGGTGGAAACACCATATATTTT. Translating gives CAWSRDRGGNTIYF.

This chain links TRBV28 with TRBJ1-6; TRBD1 aligns across 8 bases. V lost 5 bases and J lost 10; bases outside the gene matches: 7. CDR3 length equals 14 residues. CDR1 and CDR2 from the germline V gene are MDHEN and SYDVKM. The CDR3 bases are TGTGCCAGCAGTAGGCCGGGACAGGTATCACCCCTCCACTTT. Translating gives CASSRPGQVSPLHF.

The rearrangement uses TRBV7-9 and TRBJ1-5, with TRBD1 identical over 8 bases. V gave up 1 base and J gave up 3 bases; unmatched junction bases: 2. This CDR3 has 15 residues. Germline CDR1 and CDR2: SEHNR and FQNEAQ (reference sequence). The CDR3 loop is CASSLGGQDNQPQHF. The CDR3, as DNA: TGTGCCAGCAGCTTAGGGGGACAGGACAATCAGCCCCAGCATTTT.

V is TRBV6-5 and J is TRBJ1-3, with D uncertain. Trimming stripped 7 bases from V and 0 bases from J, with 13 bases between. The CDR3 has 15 amino acids. Germline V gives CDR1 MNHEY, CDR2 SVGAGI. The CDR3 nucleotides are TGTGCCAGCAAGGAGGCCCCAAGCTCTGGAAACACCATATATTTT. Protein product: CASKEAPSSGNTIYF.

The chain carries TRBV3-1 (or the pseudogene TRBV3-2) and TRBJ1-6; D call uncertain. V was trimmed by 1 base and J by 5 bases, leaving 6 bases between them. The V gene's germline CDR1 is LGHDT and CDR2 YNNKEL (reference sequence). This CDR3 region has 14 residues. In DNA form, the CDR3 reads TGTGCCAGCAGCCAAGTTGAGAATAATTCACCCCTCCACTTT. Protein sequence: CASSQVENNSPLHF.

CDR3 in amino acids: CASSLIGGIEAFF. DNA for the CDR3: TGCGCCAGCAGCTTGATAGGAGGTATTGAAGCTTTCTTT. The genes are TRBV5-1 and TRBJ1-1, with D hard to call. V dropped 1 base and J dropped 7 bases, with 11 bases sitting between them. The CDR3 covers 13 residues. CDR1 is SGHRS and CDR2 is YFSETQ in the germline V gene.

In its sample, this clone was seen many times. The chain couples TRBV18 to TRBJ2-7; TRBD1 aligns across 10 bases. Germline lookup yields CDR1 KGHSH and CDR2 LQKENI. The V segment lost 3 bases and the J segment 2 bases; nucleotides outside the gene matches: 4. The CDR3 has 15 amino acids. Here the CDR3 reads CASSPGQGVAYEQYF. As DNA, the CDR3 is TGTGCCAGCTCACCCGGACAGGGGGTAGCCTACGAGCAGTACTTC.

A few counts support this clone. This chain uses TRBV12-3 or TRBV12-4 with TRBJ1-6; D is perhaps TRBD1 (5 bases). V was shortened by 10 bases and J by 9 bases, with 16 bases between the two germline ends. The length of the CDR3 is 13 residues. CDR3 bases: TGTGCCACCACCCCCCAGGGAGGTTCACCCCTCCACTTT. Its protein product is CATTPQGGSPLHF.

The chain is built from TRBV3-1 (or the pseudogene TRBV3-2) and TRBJ2-7; D uncertain. The V gene's germline CDR1 is LGHDT and CDR2 YNNKEL (reference sequence). V was shortened by 4 bases and J by 6 bases, with 10 bases between the two germline ends. The CDR3 has 12 amino acids. DNA for the CDR3: TGTGCCAGCAGCCGAGTTTCGGTCGAGCAGTACTTC. It yields the protein CASSRVSVEQYF.

The V and J genes are TRBV5-1 and TRBJ2-1; tentatively, D is TRBD1 (6 bases). This CDR3 contains 14 residues. The V end was cut by 2 bases, the J end by 9 bases, with 15 bases between. Germline lookup yields CDR1 SGHRS and CDR2 YFSETQ. The CDR3 sequence: CASSLRTDRGEQFF. In nucleotides, the CDR3 is TGCGCCAGCAGCTTAAGGACAGACCGGGGTGAGCAGTTCTTC.